The entry below describes one T cell receptor beta chain. This specimen comes from a study of blood T cell repertoires in COVID-19. Overall study context: Sites across the United States, Italy and Spain contributed samples from acute and convalescent COVID-19. In each case, the material was cDNA or gDNA derived from T cells, B-cell-depleted T cells, or PBMCs.

Germline lookup yields CDR1 SGHVS and CDR2 FNYEAQ. The CDR3 has 13 residues. The V and J ends lost 5 bases and 7 bases respectively, with 14 bases between them. As handled by the study authors: Amplification from reference gene primers served as the basis for estimated nucleated cell counts. Repertoires were generated with immunoSEQ multiplex PCR, while TCRdb's copy carries only in-frame clones and drops some. That table supplies the V and J calls and clone size; D and trimming were determined from the DNA. The repertoire holds 74,000 or so clones, roughly nine tenths seen once, with 8.2% in the top ten.

The chain joins TRBV7-6 to TRBJ1-2, with TRBD1 as a possible D gene (6 bases). Sample: peripheral blood. The receptor was derived from a man in his fifties or sixties with active COVID-19. The DNA for the CDR3 is TGTGCCAGCAGCCCGGGGGGGGCGGGTGGCTACACCTTC. It yields the protein CASSPGGAGGYTF.